A selection of T cell receptor beta chains follows, all from one sample in a study of cytomegalovirus exposure and HLA in healthy donors. Clones were sequenced by immunoSEQ multiplex PCR, and TCRdb holds only the in-frame ones, with some missing. This table lists tens of thousands of clones. The specimen was PBMCs. The receptors originated from a man aged 35-49 years in good health and CMV-seronegative. The CDR3 runs from the conserved cysteine through the conserved F or W. D genes are given only for firm matches. Only some rows state a clone size, as once, few, many or a class for expanded clones.

V gene	D gene	clone size	J gene	CDR3 protein	CDR3 DNA
TRBV19	-	-	TRBJ2-1	CASKRQEEYNEQFF	TGTGCCAGTAAACGACAGGAGGAATACAATGAGCAGTTCTTC
TRBV6-5	-	medium-sized	TRBJ2-7	CASSSGGEAYEQYF	TGTGCCAGCAGTTCGGGCGGGGAGGCCTACGAGCAGTACTTC
TRBV25-1	-	-	TRBJ1-1	CASTRGSSTEAFF	TGTGCCAGCACCAGGGGCTCGAGCACTGAAGCTTTCTTT
TRBV10-3	TRBD1	-	TRBJ1-1	CAISAGQGLGEAFF	TGTGCCATCAGTGCGGGACAGGGGTTGGGTGAAGCTTTCTTT
TRBV5-1	-	-	TRBJ2-7	CASSLNRDSYEQYF	TGCGCCAGCAGCTTGAACAGGGACTCCTACGAGCAGTACTTC
TRBV5-5	TRBD2	-	TRBJ2-2	CASSLQLAGGWTGELFF	TGTGCCAGCAGCTTGCAACTAGCGGGGGGCTGGACCGGGGAGCTGTTTTTT
TRBV10-3	TRBD2	-	TRBJ2-5	CATAKGSGGAGSQETQYF	TGTGCCACCGCCAAGGGTAGCGGGGGGGCGGGAAGCCAAGAGACCCAGTACTTC
TRBV7-2	-	-	TRBJ2-7	CASSLAWAEQYF	TGTGCCAGCAGCTTAGCTTGGGCCGAGCAGTACTTC
TRBV27	TRBD1	-	TRBJ1-5	CASSPDRGGQPQHF	TGTGCCAGCAGTCCAGACAGGGGAGGTCAGCCCCAGCATTTT
TRBV6-1	-	-	TRBJ2-5	CASTPGVETQYF	TGTGCCAGCACCCCGGGTGTGGAGACCCAGTACTTC
TRBV9	-	-	TRBJ2-2	CASSVELDYTGELFF	TGTGCCAGCAGCGTAGAGCTAGACTACACCGGGGAGCTGTTTTTT
TRBV18	-	-	TRBJ2-7	CASSPQPDSSYEQYF	TGTGCCAGCTCACCACAACCGGACAGTTCCTACGAGCAGTACTTC
TRBV5-5	TRBD1	-	TRBJ1-2	CASSFSTGGVRYGYTF	TGTGCCAGCAGCTTTTCGACAGGGGGCGTTCGCTATGGCTACACCTTC
TRBV7-9	-	-	TRBJ1-2	CASSLSQTVGTF	TGTGCCAGCAGCTTATCACAGACAGTGGGCACCTTC
TRBV7-2	TRBD1	-	TRBJ2-7	CASSSSGQGATEQYF	TGTGCCAGCAGCTCCTCGGGACAGGGGGCGACCGAGCAGTACTTC
TRBV7-8	TRBD1	-	TRBJ2-7	CASSQPGTGTYEQYF	TGTGCCAGCAGCCAACCCGGGACAGGAACCTACGAGCAGTACTTC
TRBV6-1	-	-	TRBJ1-2	CASSGLFYGYTF	TGTGCCAGTTCGGGTCTTTTCTATGGCTACACCTTC
TRBV6-1	TRBD1	-	TRBJ2-1	CASSRDRAPYNEQFF	TGTGCCAGCAGCCGAGACAGGGCGCCCTACAATGAGCAGTTCTTC
TRBV10-3	TRBD1	-	TRBJ1-1	CAINGQGAGNTEAFF	TGTGCCATCAATGGACAGGGGGCGGGGAACACTGAAGCTTTCTTT
TRBV7-3	TRBD2	-	TRBJ2-2	CASSFETTSAGELFF	TGTGCCAGCAGCTTCGAAACGACTAGCGCCGGGGAGCTGTTTTTT
TRBV6-1	TRBD2	-	TRBJ2-1	CASSSLAGSYNEQFF	TGTGCCAGCAGTTCACTAGCGGGGTCTTACAATGAGCAGTTCTTC
TRBV6-1	TRBD2	-	TRBJ2-1	CASGGSGGVAGPQFF	TGTGCCAGCGGGGGCAGCGGGGGGGTGGCGGGGCCGCAGTTCTTC
TRBV2	TRBD2	-	TRBJ2-5	CASSERSGGVVETQYF	TGTGCCAGCAGTGAACGGAGCGGGGGGGTAGTTGAGACCCAGTACTTC